The T cell receptor (beta chain) under discussion was sequenced for a study of blood T cell repertoires in COVID-19. Study-level background: There were acute and convalescent COVID-19 samples, and they came from the United States, Italy and Spain. T cells, B-cell-depleted T cells, or PBMCs provided the cDNA or gDNA that served as material.

As originally analysed: The assay estimated nucleated cells by amplifying reference gene primers. Using immunoSEQ multiplex PCR, the repertoire was profiled, and TCRdb retains in-frame clones only, with some absent. The V and J calls and clone size were taken over from that table, and D and trimming were inferred from the DNA. The sample records just over 250,000 clones, around 89% being singletons. This TCR came from a man aged 60-69 years who had recovered from COVID-19. The sample comprised peripheral blood.

DNA of the CDR3: TGTGCCAGCGCAGGTTACTACGAGCAGTACTTC. Translated: CASAGYYEQYF. The chain uses TRBV5-5 and TRBJ2-7; no reliable D call. The germline V gene encodes CDR1 SGHKS and CDR2 YYEKEE (reference sequence). V was pared by 7 bases and J by 3 bases, with 8 bases between. The CDR3 length is 11 residues.